The source of this T cell receptor beta chain is a study of blood T cell repertoires in COVID-19. This CDR3 spans 15 amino acids. CDR1 and CDR2 (germline): SEHNR, FQNEAQ (reference sequence). Trimming left V 4 bases short and J 4 bases short, with 16 bases between. Method: immunoSEQ multiplex PCR; TCRdb's copy keeps in-frame clones and lacks some. The sample lists some 38,000 clones, less than 80% occurring once. The sequencing input was peripheral blood. The clonotype comes from a man between 65 and 85 years old with COVID-19, enrolled during active disease. The genes are TRBV7-9 and TRBJ2-5; possible D gene TRBD1, 6 bases. The CDR3 DNA reads as TGTGCCAGCAGCTACATAGGGGACATTTTAGAGACCCAGTACTTC. It specifies CASSYIGDILETQYF. Full variable domain (rest looked up from reference TRBV7-9 and TRBJ2-5): DTGVSQNPRHKITKRGQNVTFRCDPISEHNRLYWYRQTLGQGPEFLTYFQNEAQLEKSRLLSDRFSAERPKGSFSTLEIQRTEQGDSAMYLCASSYIGDILETQYFGPGTRLLVL.